Below, 6 T cell receptor beta chains from the same sample are listed, as sequenced in a study of shared clonotypes between healthy human individuals. The protocol was immunoSEQ multiplex PCR, while the TCRdb copy is restricted to in-frame clones and leaves out a portion. The sample consists of about 2.5 million clones, around 90% of them appearing once. The source material was naive CD4+ T cells from PBMCs. Subset given: CD45RA+ positively selected. Receptors were obtained from a man aged 18 to 29 in good health. Some clones in this sample may be carry-over from other donors' samples.

This chain joins TRBV27 and TRBJ2-7; perhaps D is TRBD1 or TRBD2 (5 bases each). Germline CDR1 MNHEY, CDR2 SMNVEV (reference sequence). CDR3 length equals 14 residues. Trimming stripped 6 bases from V and 7 bases from J, with 19 bases between. Here the CDR3 reads CASRHHGTLGEQYF. The CDR3 nucleotides read TGTGCCAGCAGACATCACGGGACCCTTGGGGAGCAGTACTTC.

This chain uses TRBV7-9 with TRBJ2-5, with TRBD2 matching over 7 bases. This CDR3 contains 15 residues. Germline V gene data show CDR1 as SEHNR and CDR2 as FQNEAQ (reference sequence). With 0 bases clipped from V and 4 bases from J, the junction kept 5 bases outside the gene matches. CDR3 residues: CASSLALREGETQYF. CDR3 sequence (DNA): TGTGCCAGCAGCTTAGCGCTGAGGGAGGGAGAGACCCAGTACTTC.

The rearrangement uses TRBV29-1 and TRBJ1-4, with D perhaps TRBD1 (6 bases). The V end was cut by 7 bases, the J end by 8 bases, with 17 bases between. CDR3 length: 13 residues. CDR1 and CDR2 (germline): SQVTM, ANQGSEA. CDR3 sequence reads: CSGGGHIGEKLFF. The CDR3 DNA is TGCAGCGGTGGGGGACATATAGGGGAAAAACTGTTTTTT. The full variable domain, with the rest looked up from reference TRBV29-1 and TRBJ1-4, is SAVISQKPSRDICQRGTSLTIQCQVDSQVTMMFWYRQQPGQSLTLIATANQGSEATYESGFVIDKFPISRPNLTFSTLTVSNMSPEDSSIYLCSGGGHIGEKLFFGSGTQLSVL.

DNA of the CDR3: TGTGCCTGGGGGGCCGGGGGGTTGGAAAAACTGTTTTTT. Protein sequence: CAWGAGGLEKLFF. The chain is built from TRBV30 and TRBJ1-4; tentative D call: TRBD1 (5 bases). Germline values: CDR1 GTSNPN, CDR2 SVGIG (reference sequence). The CDR3 is 13 amino acids. The ends were cut back, 5 bases at V and 8 bases at J, with 15 bases in the middle.

The J gene is TRBJ2-7, the V gene TRBV30; no definite D call. Germline lookup yields CDR1 GTSNPN and CDR2 SVGIG (reference sequence). V was cut by 2 bases and J by 3 bases, with 5 bases left in between. The CDR3 runs to 11 residues. CDR3: CAWSTFYEQYF. CDR3 bases: TGTGCCTGGAGTACATTCTACGAGCAGTACTTC. Full variable domain (missing parts from reference TRBV30 and TRBJ2-7): SQTIHQWPATLVQPVGSPLSLECTVEGTSNPNLYWYRQAAGRGLQLLFYSVGIGQISSEVPQNLSASRPQDRQFILSSKKLLLSDSGFYLCAWSTFYEQYFGPGTRLTVT.

The V and J genes are TRBV7-2 and TRBJ1-2; no firm D call. This CDR3 is 16 amino acids long. V was trimmed by 2 bases and J by 2 bases, leaving 15 bases between them. In germline, CDR1 is SGHTA, CDR2 FQGNSA. This CDR3 is CASSLSPIAVNYGYTF. The CDR3, as DNA: TGTGCCAGCAGCTTAAGCCCTATCGCGGTGAACTATGGCTACACCTTC.